These 23 T cell receptor beta chains came from one sample sequenced in a study of shared clonotypes between healthy human individuals. Sequenced by immunoSEQ multiplex PCR; TCRdb stores in-frame clones only, minus some. The sample includes about 1.5 million clones, roughly 98% of them seen just once. The material sequenced was naive CD4+ T cells sorted from blood. Subset specified: CD45RA+ positively selected. These receptors were taken from a man aged 25 to 40 in good health.

This clone was recorded once. The gene calls are TRBV7-9 and TRBJ1-2; a weak D match, TRBD1 (6 bases). Deletions cut 0 bases from V and 3 bases from J, with 11 bases between. The CDR3 loop spans 15 amino acids. Germline V CDR1 and CDR2: SEHNR, FQNEAQ (reference sequence). The CDR3 region is CASSLAGAGDYGYTF. CDR3 nucleotides: TGTGCCAGCAGCTTAGCGGGGGCAGGCGACTATGGCTACACCTTC.

This clone has a single count. The V gene is TRBV28, the J gene TRBJ1-3; D is undetermined. The germline gives CDR1 MDHEN, CDR2 SYDVKM. V gave up 6 bases and J gave up 3 bases, with 12 bases separating them. The CDR3 runs to 14 residues. As DNA, the CDR3 is TGTGCCAGCAGCCCCCGGGGTCTTGGAAACACCATATATTTT. Protein product: CASSPRGLGNTIYF.

The rearrangement joins TRBV2 to TRBJ2-7, with D perhaps matching TRBD2 (5 bases). Trimming pared 6 bases from V and 0 bases from J, leaving 12 bases between. The CDR3 sequence is 14 residues long. Per the germline V gene, CDR1 is SNHLY and CDR2 is FYNNEI. This chain's CDR3 is CASSRRSGSYEQYF. In DNA form, the CDR3 reads TGTGCCAGCAGCCGGAGGAGCGGCTCCTACGAGCAGTACTTC.

The chain has TRBV5-1 and TRBJ2-3; the match to TRBD2 covers 12 bases. This CDR3 has 16 amino acids. V lost 4 bases, J lost 5 bases, and 8 bases stayed unmatched. CDR1 is SGHRS, CDR2 YFSETQ, per germline. In nucleotides, the CDR3 is TGCGCCAGCAGCACAAGACTAGCGGGAGTGGGAGATACGCAGTATTTT. Translating it yields CASSTRLAGVGDTQYF.

This chain uses TRBV2 with TRBJ2-1; 9 bases agree with TRBD2. CDR3 length: 15 residues. The V gene end was trimmed by 4 bases and the J gene end by 7 bases; junction bases not matched to a gene: 8. Germline CDR1 and CDR2: SNHLY and FYNNEI. The CDR3 protein is CASSGGTSRINEQFF. The CDR3 DNA reads TGTGCCAGCAGTGGGGGGACTAGCCGGATAAATGAGCAGTTCTTC.

This clone came up once. V gene TRBV21-1 combines with J gene TRBJ2-5; no DNA check was done on the table's D call, TRBD2. TRBV21-1 constitutes a pseudogene. The CDR3 extends over 21 amino acids. CDR3 in amino acids: CASVGLAGDRDLRGGEETQYF. The CDR3 DNA sequence: TGTGCCAGCGTGGGACTAGCTGGGGACCGGGACCTACGAGGGGGTGAAGAGACCCAGTACTTC.

The chain recombines TRBV7-9 with TRBJ2-5; the D is unclear. This CDR3 has 15 residues. V lost 2 bases and J 2 bases, leaving 12 bases between the germline ends. CDR1 is SEHNR and CDR2 is FQNEAQ in the germline V gene (reference sequence). CDR3 bases: TGTGCCAGCAGCTTACACAAGGGTTCGCAAGAGACCCAGTACTTC. Its translation is CASSLHKGSQETQYF.

J is TRBJ2-3 and V is TRBV5-1; tentatively, D is TRBD2 (6 bases). V was trimmed by 0 bases and J by 0 bases, leaving 17 bases between them. This CDR3 is built from 18 residues. Germline CDR1 SGHRS, CDR2 YFSETQ. The CDR3 nucleotides read TGCGCCAGCAGCTTGGAGGTTAGCGGTTATGCTAGCACAGATACGCAGTATTTT. It is translated as CASSLEVSGYASTDTQYF.

The rearrangement links TRBV9 to TRBJ2-2; 7 bases fit TRBD2. Germline V lookup: CDR1 SGDLS, CDR2 YYNGEE. The length of the CDR3 is 20 residues. Germline trimming cut 0 bases from V and 5 bases from J; bases unmatched to any gene: 19. As DNA, the CDR3 is TGTGCCAGCAGCGTAGCCCCCGTAGGAAGGAAGAGACTAGCAACCGGGGAGCTGTTTTTT. This gives the protein CASSVAPVGRKRLATGELFF. The variable domain in full, with the rest retrieved from reference TRBV9 and TRBJ2-2, is DSGVTQTPKHLITATGQRVTLRCSPRSGDLSVYWYQQSLDQGLQFLIQYYNGEERAKGNILERFSAQQFPDLHSELNLSSLELGDSALYFCASSVAPVGRKRLATGELFFGEGSRLTVL.

The chain is built from TRBV5-1 and TRBJ2-3; TRBD2 is a possible D gene (6 bases). The CDR3 spans 17 residues. V lost 2 bases to trimming and J lost 0 bases, with 16 bases between them. CDR1 SGHRS and CDR2 YFSETQ come from the germline V gene. CDR3 protein: CASSFDPSGTSTDTQYF. In DNA form, the CDR3 reads TGCGCCAGCAGCTTCGACCCTAGTGGGACTAGCACAGATACGCAGTATTTT.

This clone appeared a single time. The chain has TRBV30 and TRBJ1-4, with D unresolved. Germline loops: CDR1 GTSNPN, CDR2 SVGIG (reference sequence). The CDR3 totals 15 residues. V was cut by 2 bases and J by 0 bases, with 10 bases left in between. CDR3: CAWSRGIATNEKLFF. CDR3 nucleotide sequence: TGTGCCTGGAGTCGCGGAATTGCAACTAATGAAAAACTGTTTTTT.

The gene calls are TRBV7-6 and TRBJ2-1, with 14 bases fitting TRBD2. The germline V gene encodes CDR1 SGHVS and CDR2 FNYEAQ. This CDR3 has 15 amino acids. The V segment lost 5 bases and the J segment 6 bases; nucleotides outside the gene matches: 3. CDR3 bases: TGTGCCAGCAGCAACGGACTAGCGGGGGGCAATGAGCAGTTCTTC. It yields the protein CASSNGLAGGNEQFF. The complete variable domain, with remaining parts taken from reference TRBV7-6 and TRBJ2-1, reads GAGVSQSPRYKVTKRGQDVALRCDPISGHVSLYWYRQALGQGPEFLTYFNYEAQQDKSGLPNDRFSAERPEGSISTLTIQRTEQRDSAMYRCASSNGLAGGNEQFFGPGTRLTVL.

In this sample, this clone turned up once. The chain combines TRBV9 with TRBJ1-2, with D unclear. CDR1 and CDR2 from the germline V gene are SGDLS and YYNGEE. V lost 7 bases and J lost 0, with 13 bases in between. The CDR3 sequence is 14 residues long. The CDR3 nucleotides are TGTGCCAGCCGAACGGCGGGTGCTAACTATGGCTACACCTTC. It codes for CASRTAGANYGYTF.

Regarding this clone: At one of its ends the junction is not consistent with the germline gene, which may arise from a read error. The rearrangement joins TRBV18 to TRBJ1-4; D might be TRBD1 (6 bases). The CDR3 contains 14 residues. The germline CDR1 and CDR2 sequences are KGHSH and LQKENI. The CDR3 DNA is TGTGCCAGCTCAACCGGGACAACAAATGAAAAACTGTTTTTT. Translating it yields CASSTGTTNEKLFF.

The chain has TRBV4-1 and TRBJ2-5; 9 bases align to TRBD2. Germline V CDR1 and CDR2: MGHRA, YSYEKL. This CDR3 contains 16 residues. V was clipped by 2 bases and J by 10 bases; unmatched bases: 14. This CDR3 is CASSQRHGTAGGRQYF. The CDR3 DNA sequence: TGCGCCAGCAGCCAACGGCATGGTACAGCGGGAGGCCGCCAGTACTTC.

Worth noting for this clone: The same CDR3 also results from other DNA sequences found in this sample. The chain couples TRBV29-1 to TRBJ2-1; D not certain. The V end lost 4 bases, the J end lost 8 bases, and 6 bases lay between the germline ends. The germline CDR1 and CDR2 sequences are SQVTM and ANQGSEA. This CDR3 contains 10 residues. The CDR3 nucleotides are TGCAGCGTTGTTTTTTATGAGCAGTTCTTC. Translation gives CSVVFYEQFF.

This clone appeared once. The chain links TRBV18 to TRBJ2-7, with D possibly being TRBD1 (6 bases). Germline CDR1 and CDR2: KGHSH and LQKENI. Trimming pared 1 base from V and 6 bases from J, leaving 16 bases between. The CDR3 consists of 15 residues. The CDR3 protein is CASSPLSDSWAEQYF. Written as DNA, the CDR3 is TGTGCCAGCTCACCACTTTCGGACAGTTGGGCCGAGCAGTACTTC.

The rearrangement joins TRBV11-2 to TRBJ2-2; TRBD1 agrees at 11 bases. The CDR3 length is 16 residues. The trim removed 5 bases at V and 7 bases at J, leaving 9 bases unmatched. Germline V CDR1 and CDR2: SGHAT, FQNNGV. CDR3 region: CASSPRTGGSGGELFF. CDR3 bases: TGTGCCAGCAGCCCACGGACAGGGGGCTCAGGCGGGGAGCTGTTTTTT.

DNA of the CDR3: TGTGCCAGCAGCGCCGGACAGGGGGCCGTCTCCTACGAGCAGTACTTC. Translating gives CASSAGQGAVSYEQYF. V and J are TRBV9 and TRBJ2-7; 11 nucleotides align to TRBD1. Germline V lookup: CDR1 SGDLS, CDR2 YYNGEE. The CDR3 sequence is 16 residues long. With 3 bases clipped from V and 0 bases from J, the junction kept 5 bases outside the gene matches.

The chain combines TRBV5-4 with TRBJ2-1, with D unresolved. CDR3 length: 14 amino acids. Germline V gene sequence: CDR1 SGHNT, CDR2 YYREEE (reference sequence). V lost 0 bases and J lost 5, with 9 bases in between. CDR3 amino acids: CASSLVWANNEQFF. CDR3 coding DNA: TGTGCCAGCAGCTTGGTTTGGGCTAACAATGAGCAGTTCTTC. Drawing the rest from reference TRBV5-4 and TRBJ2-1, the complete variable domain is ETGVTQSPTHLIKTRGQQVTLRCSSQSGHNTVSWYQQALGQGPQFIFQYYREEENGRGNFPPRFSGLQFPNYSSELNVNALELDDSALYLCASSLVWANNEQFFGPGTRLTVL.

The rearrangement joins TRBV9 to TRBJ2-3; D may correspond to TRBD1 or TRBD2 (5 bases each). The CDR3 is 15 amino acids. The germline V and J ends were trimmed by 3 bases and 2 bases, with 13 bases remaining between them. The germline V gene encodes CDR1 SGDLS and CDR2 YYNGEE. Here the CDR3 reads CASSARDLTTDTQYF. In DNA form, the CDR3 reads TGTGCCAGCAGCGCCAGGGACCTCACCACAGATACGCAGTATTTT.

The chain couples TRBV28 to TRBJ1-1; no clear D gene. The V end was cut by 8 bases, the J end by 1 base, with 14 bases between. Germline V lookup: CDR1 MDHEN, CDR2 SYDVKM. The CDR3 consists of 14 residues. CDR3 nucleotides: TGTGCCAGCTCCTCTCTAGGAACGAACACTGAAGCTTTCTTT. Its protein product is CASSSLGTNTEAFF.

V gene TRBV4-3 combines with J gene TRBJ2-2; TRBD2 might be the D (5 bases). The CDR3 sequence is 16 residues long. Germline V gene sequence: CDR1 LGHNA, CDR2 YSLEER. Trimming shortened V by 3 bases and J by 4 bases, and 15 bases separated the two germline ends. The CDR3 is CASSHSWRVITGELFF. The CDR3 DNA reads TGCGCCAGCAGCCACTCCTGGCGGGTCATCACCGGGGAGCTGTTTTTT.